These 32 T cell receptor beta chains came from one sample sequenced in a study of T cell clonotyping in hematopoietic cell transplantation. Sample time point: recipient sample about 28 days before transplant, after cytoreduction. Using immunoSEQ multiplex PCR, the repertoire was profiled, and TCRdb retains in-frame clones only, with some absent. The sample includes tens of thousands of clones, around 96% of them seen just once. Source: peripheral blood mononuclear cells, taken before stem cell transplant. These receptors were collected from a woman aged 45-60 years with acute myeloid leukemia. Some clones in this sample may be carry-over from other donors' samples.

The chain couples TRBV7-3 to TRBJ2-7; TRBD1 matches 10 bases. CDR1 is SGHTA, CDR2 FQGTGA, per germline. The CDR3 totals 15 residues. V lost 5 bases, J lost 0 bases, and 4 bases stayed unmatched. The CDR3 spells CASSRTGGSSYEQYF. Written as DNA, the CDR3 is TGTGCCAGCAGCCGGACAGGGGGAAGCTCCTACGAGCAGTACTTC.

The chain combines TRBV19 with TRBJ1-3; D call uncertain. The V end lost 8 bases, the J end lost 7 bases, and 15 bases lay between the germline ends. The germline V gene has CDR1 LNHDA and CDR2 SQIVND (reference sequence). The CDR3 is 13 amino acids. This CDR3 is CASDGSSRNTIYF. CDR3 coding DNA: TGTGCCAGTGATGGCTCCTCTCGGAACACCATATATTTT.

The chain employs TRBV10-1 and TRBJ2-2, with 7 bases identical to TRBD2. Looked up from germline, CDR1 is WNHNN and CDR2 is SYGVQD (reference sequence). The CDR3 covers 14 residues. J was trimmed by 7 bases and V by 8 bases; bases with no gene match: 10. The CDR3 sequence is CASSSSGGGGELFF. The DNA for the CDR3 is TGCGCCAGCTCCTCTAGCGGCGGGGGCGGGGAGCTGTTTTTT.

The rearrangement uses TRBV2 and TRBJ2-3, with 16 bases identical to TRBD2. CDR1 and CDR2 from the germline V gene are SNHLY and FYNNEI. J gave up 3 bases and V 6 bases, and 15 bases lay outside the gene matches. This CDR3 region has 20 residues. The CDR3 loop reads CASRPPPGLAGGRTTDTQYF. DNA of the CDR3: TGTGCCAGCAGACCGCCACCGGGACTAGCGGGGGGGAGGACTACAGATACGCAGTATTTT. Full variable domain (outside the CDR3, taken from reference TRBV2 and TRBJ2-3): EPEVTQTPSHQVTQMGQEVILRCVPISNHLYFYWYRQILGQKVEFLVSFYNNEISEKSEIFDDQFSVERPDGSNFTLKIRSTKLEDSAMYFCASRPPPGLAGGRTTDTQYFGPGTRLTVL.

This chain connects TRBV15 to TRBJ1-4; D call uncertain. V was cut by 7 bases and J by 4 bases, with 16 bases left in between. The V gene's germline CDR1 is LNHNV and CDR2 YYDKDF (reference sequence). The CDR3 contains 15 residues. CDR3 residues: CATKARAGGNEKLFF. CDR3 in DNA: TGTGCCACCAAGGCCCGGGCGGGCGGTAATGAAAAACTGTTTTTT.

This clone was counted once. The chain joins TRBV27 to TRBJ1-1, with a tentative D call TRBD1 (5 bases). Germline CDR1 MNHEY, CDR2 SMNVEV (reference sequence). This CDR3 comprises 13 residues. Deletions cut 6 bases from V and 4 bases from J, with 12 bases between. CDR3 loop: CASRSGRTTEAFF. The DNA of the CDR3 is TGTGCCAGCAGGTCGGGGCGCACCACTGAAGCTTTCTTT.

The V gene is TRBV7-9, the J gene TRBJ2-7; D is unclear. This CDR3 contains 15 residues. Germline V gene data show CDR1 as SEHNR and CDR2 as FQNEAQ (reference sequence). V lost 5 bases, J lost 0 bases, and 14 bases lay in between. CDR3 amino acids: CASSPSIGPSYEQYF. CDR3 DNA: TGTGCCAGCAGCCCCAGCATTGGTCCCTCCTACGAGCAGTACTTC.

The CDR3 DNA is TGCGCCAGCAGCCCGGAGGGGGCGGGAGGGCTCTGGAATGAGCAGTTCTTC. It yields the protein CASSPEGAGGLWNEQFF. The V call is TRBV5-1, the J call TRBJ2-1, with 9 bases matching TRBD2. Germline V gene sequence: CDR1 SGHRS, CDR2 YFSETQ. This CDR3 is built from 17 residues. V lost 4 bases to trimming and J lost 7 bases; unmatched junction nucleotides: 15.

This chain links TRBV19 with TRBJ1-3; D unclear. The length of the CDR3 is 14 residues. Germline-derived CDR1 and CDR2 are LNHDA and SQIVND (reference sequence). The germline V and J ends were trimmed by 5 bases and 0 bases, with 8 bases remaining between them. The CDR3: CASSLGSSGNTIYF. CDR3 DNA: TGTGCCAGTAGTCTCGGGTCCTCTGGAAACACCATATATTTT. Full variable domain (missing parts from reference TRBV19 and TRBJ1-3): DGGITQSPKYLFRKEGQNVTLSCEQNLNHDAMYWYRQDPGQGLRLIYYSQIVNDFQKGDIAEGYSVSREKKESFPLTVTSAQKNPTAFYLCASSLGSSGNTIYFGEGSWLTVV.

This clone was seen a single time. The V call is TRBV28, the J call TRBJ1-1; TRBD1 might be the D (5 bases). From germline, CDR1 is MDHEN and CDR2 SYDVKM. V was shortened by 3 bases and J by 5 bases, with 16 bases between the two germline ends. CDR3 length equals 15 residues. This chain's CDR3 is CASSFGGRRDTEAFF. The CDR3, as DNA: TGTGCCAGCAGTTTTGGGGGGAGGAGGGATACTGAAGCTTTCTTT.

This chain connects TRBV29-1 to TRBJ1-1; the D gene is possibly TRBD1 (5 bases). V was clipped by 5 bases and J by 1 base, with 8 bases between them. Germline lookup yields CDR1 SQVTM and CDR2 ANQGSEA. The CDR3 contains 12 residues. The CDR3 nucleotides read TGCAGCGTTCTTACAGGGAACACTGAAGCTTTCTTT. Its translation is CSVLTGNTEAFF.

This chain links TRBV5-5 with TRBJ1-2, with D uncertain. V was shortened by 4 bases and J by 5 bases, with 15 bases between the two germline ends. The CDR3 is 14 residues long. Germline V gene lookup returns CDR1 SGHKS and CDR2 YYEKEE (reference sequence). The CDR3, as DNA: TGTGCCAGCAGCGACCAAATGTGGGGATATGGCTACACCTTC. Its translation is CASSDQMWGYGYTF.

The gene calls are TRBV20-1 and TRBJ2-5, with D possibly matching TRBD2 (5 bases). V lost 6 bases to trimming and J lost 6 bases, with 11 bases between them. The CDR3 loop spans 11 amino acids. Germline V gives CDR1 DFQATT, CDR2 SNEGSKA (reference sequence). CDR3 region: CSAWTVKTQYF. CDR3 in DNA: TGCAGTGCGTGGACTGTCAAGACCCAGTACTTC.

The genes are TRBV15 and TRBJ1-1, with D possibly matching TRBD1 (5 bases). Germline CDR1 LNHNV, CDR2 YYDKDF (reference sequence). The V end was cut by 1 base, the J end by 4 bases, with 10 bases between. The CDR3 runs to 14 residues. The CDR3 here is CATSRVGLATEAFF. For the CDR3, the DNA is TGTGCCACCAGCAGAGTGGGGCTAGCCACTGAAGCTTTCTTT. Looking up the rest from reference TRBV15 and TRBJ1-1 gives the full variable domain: DAMVIQNPRYQVTQFGKPVTLSCSQTLNHNVMYWYQQKSSQAPKLLFHYYDKDFNNEADTPDNFQSRRPNTSFCFLDIRSPGLGDTAMYLCATSRVGLATEAFFGQGTRLTVV.

The chain's CDR3 is CASSLVPQRTGELFF. The DNA of the CDR3 is TGTGCCAGCAGCTTAGTACCACAGAGAACCGGGGAGCTGTTTTTT. The chain has TRBV7-9 and TRBJ2-2; D gene ambiguous. The CDR3 has 15 amino acids. Trimming pared 1 base from V and 5 bases from J, leaving 11 bases between. Germline lookup yields CDR1 SEHNR and CDR2 FQNEAQ (reference sequence). Combining the CDR3 with reference TRBV7-9 and TRBJ2-2 gives the whole variable domain DTGVSQNPRHKITKRGQNVTFRCDPISEHNRLYWYRQTLGQGPEFLTYFQNEAQLEKSRLLSDRFSAERPKGSFSTLEIQRTEQGDSAMYLCASSLVPQRTGELFFGEGSRLTVL.

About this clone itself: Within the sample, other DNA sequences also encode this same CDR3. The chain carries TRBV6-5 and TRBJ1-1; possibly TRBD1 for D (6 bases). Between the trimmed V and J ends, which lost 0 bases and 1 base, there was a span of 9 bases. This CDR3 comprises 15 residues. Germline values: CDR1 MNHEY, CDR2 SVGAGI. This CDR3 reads CASSYSPGQNTEAFF. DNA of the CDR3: TGTGCCAGCAGTTACTCCCCGGGACAGAACACTGAAGCTTTCTTT.

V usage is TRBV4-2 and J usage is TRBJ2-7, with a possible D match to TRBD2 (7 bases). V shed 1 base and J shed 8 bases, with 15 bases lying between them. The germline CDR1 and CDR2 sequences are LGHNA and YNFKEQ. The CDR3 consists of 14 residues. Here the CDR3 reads CASSQAGGGSQQYF. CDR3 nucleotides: TGTGCCAGCAGCCAAGCGGGCGGGGGCAGTCAGCAGTACTTC.

CDR3 amino acids: CASSRDTLYEQYF. The CDR3 coding sequence is TGTGCCAGCAGTAGGGACACGCTATACGAGCAGTACTTC. This chain connects TRBV6-5 to TRBJ2-7, with D possibly matching TRBD1 (6 bases). Trimming cost V 5 bases and J 4 bases, with 12 bases left between them. Germline V gene lookup returns CDR1 MNHEY and CDR2 SVGAGI. The CDR3 runs to 13 residues.

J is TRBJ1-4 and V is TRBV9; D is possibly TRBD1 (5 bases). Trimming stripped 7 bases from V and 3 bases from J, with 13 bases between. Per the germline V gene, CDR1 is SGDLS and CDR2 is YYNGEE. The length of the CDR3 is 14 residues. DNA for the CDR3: TGTGCCAGCGGGGTGACAGTCTCTAATGAAAAACTGTTTTTT. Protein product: CASGVTVSNEKLFF. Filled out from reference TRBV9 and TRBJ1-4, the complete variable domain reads DSGVTQTPKHLITATGQRVTLRCSPRSGDLSVYWYQQSLDQGLQFLIQYYNGEERAKGNILERFSAQQFPDLHSELNLSSLELGDSALYFCASGVTVSNEKLFFGSGTQLSVL.

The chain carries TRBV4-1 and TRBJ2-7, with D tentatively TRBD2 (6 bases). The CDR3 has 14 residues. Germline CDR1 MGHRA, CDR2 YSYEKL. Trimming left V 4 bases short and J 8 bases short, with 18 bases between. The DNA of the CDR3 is TGCGCCAGCAGCCCGAGCGGGCAGCCCAGGCAGCAGTACTTC. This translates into CASSPSGQPRQQYF.

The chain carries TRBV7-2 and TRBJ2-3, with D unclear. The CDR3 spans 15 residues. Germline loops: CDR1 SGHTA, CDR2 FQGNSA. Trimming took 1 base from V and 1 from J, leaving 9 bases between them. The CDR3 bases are TGTGCCAGCAGCTTAGGAAGCGCGCGCACAGATACGCAGTATTTT. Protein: CASSLGSARTDTQYF.

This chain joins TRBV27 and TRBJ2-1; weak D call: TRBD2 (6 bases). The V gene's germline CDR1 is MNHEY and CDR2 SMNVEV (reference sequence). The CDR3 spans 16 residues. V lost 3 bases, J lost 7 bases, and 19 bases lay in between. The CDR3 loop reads CASSLIRRVGANEQFF. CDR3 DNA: TGTGCCAGCAGTTTGATTAGGAGGGTAGGGGCGAATGAGCAGTTCTTC.

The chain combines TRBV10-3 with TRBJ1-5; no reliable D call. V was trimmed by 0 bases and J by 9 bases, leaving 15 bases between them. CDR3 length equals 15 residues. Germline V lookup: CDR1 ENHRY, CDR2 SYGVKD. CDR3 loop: CAISESMAESVPQHF. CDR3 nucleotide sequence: TGTGCCATCAGTGAGTCGATGGCGGAGTCGGTGCCCCAGCATTTT.

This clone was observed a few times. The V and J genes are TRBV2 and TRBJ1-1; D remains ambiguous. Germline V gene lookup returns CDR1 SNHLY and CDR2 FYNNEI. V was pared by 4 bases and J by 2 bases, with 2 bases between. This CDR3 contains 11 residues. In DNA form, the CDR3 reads TGTGCCAGCAGTGCTAACACTGAAGCTTTCTTT. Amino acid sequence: CASSANTEAFF.

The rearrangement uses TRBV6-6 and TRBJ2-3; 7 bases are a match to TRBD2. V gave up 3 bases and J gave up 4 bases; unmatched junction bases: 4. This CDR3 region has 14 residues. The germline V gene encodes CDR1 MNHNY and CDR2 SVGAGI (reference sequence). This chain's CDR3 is CASSYVGLADTQYF. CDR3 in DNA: TGTGCCAGCAGTTATGTTGGACTAGCAGATACGCAGTATTTT.

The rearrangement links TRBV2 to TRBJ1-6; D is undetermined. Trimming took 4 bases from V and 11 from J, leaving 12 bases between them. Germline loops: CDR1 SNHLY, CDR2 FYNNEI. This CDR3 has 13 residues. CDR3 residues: CASSVVGNPPLHF. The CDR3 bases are TGTGCCAGCAGTGTGGTAGGGAATCCACCCCTCCACTTT.

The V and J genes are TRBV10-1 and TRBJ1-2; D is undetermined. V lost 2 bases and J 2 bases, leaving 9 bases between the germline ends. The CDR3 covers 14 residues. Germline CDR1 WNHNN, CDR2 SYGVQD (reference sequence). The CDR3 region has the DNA TGCGCCAGCAGTGAGAGTCCAGTAAACTATGGCTACACCTTC. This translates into CASSESPVNYGYTF.

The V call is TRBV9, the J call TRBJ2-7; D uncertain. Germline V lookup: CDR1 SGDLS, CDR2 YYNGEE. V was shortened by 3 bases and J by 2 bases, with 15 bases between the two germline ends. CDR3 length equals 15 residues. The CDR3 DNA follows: TGTGCCAGCAGCGCCTCCCCTTTTTTCACCTACGAGCAGTACTTC. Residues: CASSASPFFTYEQYF.

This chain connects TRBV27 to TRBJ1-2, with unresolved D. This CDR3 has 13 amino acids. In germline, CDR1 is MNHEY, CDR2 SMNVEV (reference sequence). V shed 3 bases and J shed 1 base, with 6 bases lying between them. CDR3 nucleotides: TGTGCCAGCAGTTTTGGGGATAACTATGGCTACACCTTC. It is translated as CASSFGDNYGYTF.

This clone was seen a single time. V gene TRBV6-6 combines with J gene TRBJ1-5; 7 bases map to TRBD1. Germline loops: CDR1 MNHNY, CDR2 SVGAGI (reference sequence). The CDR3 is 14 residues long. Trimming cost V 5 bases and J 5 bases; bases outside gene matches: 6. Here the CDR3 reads CASSARDRDQPQHF. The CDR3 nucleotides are TGTGCCAGCAGTGCCCGGGACAGAGATCAGCCCCAGCATTTT.

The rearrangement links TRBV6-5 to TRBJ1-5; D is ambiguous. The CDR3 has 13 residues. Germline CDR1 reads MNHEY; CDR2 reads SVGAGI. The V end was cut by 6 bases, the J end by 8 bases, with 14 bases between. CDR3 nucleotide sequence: TGTGCCAGCAGACTCGGGCGCTTGGAGCCCCAGCATTTT. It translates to CASRLGRLEPQHF.

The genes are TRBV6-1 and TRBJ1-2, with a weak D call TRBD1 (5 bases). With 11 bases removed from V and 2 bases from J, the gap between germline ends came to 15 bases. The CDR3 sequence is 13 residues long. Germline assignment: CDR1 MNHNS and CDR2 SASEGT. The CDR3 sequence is CAARDGRNYGYTF. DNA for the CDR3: TGTGCCGCTCGGGACGGACGCAACTATGGCTACACCTTC.